The next 30 T cell receptor beta chains were all read from a single sample in a study of shared clonotypes between healthy human individuals (dated by TCRdb to about 2020). The library relied on the immunoSEQ multiplex PCR assay. In its TCRdb copy, this immuneACCESS table keeps in-frame sequences only and misses some clones. Where compared with another copy, unresolved V genes explain less than half of these, and the others have no known cause. This sample has over a million clones in its table, and approximately 80% of those were observed once. Clones ranked in the top ten supply 0.55% to 0.7% of the sample. The material sequenced was memory CD4+ T cells from PBMCs. What the cell subset or site label conveys for this sample: CD45RA-negative fraction. These receptor sequences come from a man aged 18 to 30 in good health. Some clones in this sample may be carry-over from other donors' samples.

The chain has TRBV9 and TRBJ1-2, with 9 bases identical to TRBD1. The CDR3 has 15 amino acids. CDR1 SGDLS and CDR2 YYNGEE come from the germline V gene. Trimming cost V 4 bases and J 4 bases; bases outside gene matches: 8. CDR3 nucleotide sequence: TGTGCCAGCAGCTTAACCGGGACAGGGATCTATGGCTACACCTTC. Translated, it gives CASSLTGTGIYGYTF.

J is TRBJ2-1 and V is TRBV6-5; D is possibly TRBD1 (5 bases). CDR1 is MNHEY and CDR2 is SVGAGI in the germline V gene. The CDR3 consists of 15 residues. V was trimmed by 5 bases and J by 10 bases, leaving 21 bases between them. The CDR3 DNA is TGTGCCAGCAGTACACCCCAAGGGGCAACAATAGAGCAGTTCTTC. Amino acid sequence: CASSTPQGATIEQFF.

This clone has more than one count but fewer than ten. The same CDR3 can be traced to other DNA sequences in this sample. The genes are TRBV5-1 and TRBJ1-4, with TRBD1 matching over 9 bases. From germline, CDR1 is SGHRS and CDR2 YFSETQ. The length of the CDR3 is 15 residues. V dropped 2 bases and J dropped 2; count of bases not matched to a gene: 1. This CDR3 reads CASSLDRGTNEKLFF. The CDR3 nucleotides are TGCGCCAGCAGCTTAGACAGGGGGACTAATGAAAAACTGTTTTTT. Complete variable domain (other parts from reference TRBV5-1 and TRBJ1-4): KAGVTQTPRYLIKTRGQQVTLSCSPISGHRSVSWYQQTPGQGLQFLFEYFSETQRNKGNFPGRFSGRQFSNSRSEMNVSTLELGDSALYLCASSLDRGTNEKLFFGSGTQLSVL.

This chain links TRBV2 with TRBJ1-1, with TRBD1 as a possible D gene (5 bases). The CDR3 totals 12 residues. Between the trimmed V and J ends, which lost 5 bases and 5 bases, there was a span of 9 bases. In germline, CDR1 is SNHLY, CDR2 FYNNEI. The DNA of the CDR3 is TGTGCCAGCAGTCGGGACGCTACTGAAGCTTTCTTT. It codes for CASSRDATEAFF.

Comment on this clone: The sample has other DNA sequences that encode this CDR3 too. The V call is TRBV9, the J call TRBJ1-1; 8 bases line up with TRBD1. CDR3 length: 14 residues. The V gene end was trimmed by 0 bases and the J gene end by 5 bases; junction bases not matched to a gene: 3. Germline CDR1 and CDR2: SGDLS and YYNGEE. CDR3 in DNA: TGTGCCAGCAGCGTAGGACAGGGGAGGACTGAAGCTTTCTTT. This gives the protein CASSVGQGRTEAFF.

The V gene is TRBV5-1, the J gene TRBJ1-1; 9 nucleotides match TRBD1. After removal of 2 bases from V and 4 bases from J, the junction contained 6 bases not matched to a gene. The CDR3 covers 15 residues. Per the germline V gene, CDR1 is SGHRS and CDR2 is YFSETQ. CDR3 coding DNA: TGCGCCAGCAGCTTACAGGGGGCTTGGAGCACTGAAGCTTTCTTT. Translation: CASSLQGAWSTEAFF.

CDR3 amino acids: CASSLGAGGGAFF. In DNA, the CDR3 is TGTGCCAGCAGCTTAGGGGCGGGGGGTGGAGCTTTCTTT. This chain joins TRBV7-8 and TRBJ1-1; weak D call: TRBD1 (5 bases). This CDR3 contains 13 residues. Germline V lookup: CDR1 SGHVS, CDR2 FQNEAQ. The V end was cut by 1 base, the J end by 10 bases, with 13 bases between.

The CDR3 sequence is CASSLRTSGAGDTQYF. The CDR3, as DNA: TGCGCCAGCAGCCTAAGGACTAGCGGAGCGGGGGATACGCAGTATTTT. This chain links TRBV5-1 with TRBJ2-3; 10 bases are a match to TRBD2. Germline CDR1 SGHRS, CDR2 YFSETQ. The CDR3 has 16 amino acids. The V segment lost 4 bases and the J segment 6 bases; nucleotides outside the gene matches: 11.

In the case of this clone: A read error may be the cause here, since a much bigger clone is one base away. V and J are TRBV9 and TRBJ2-2; 9 nucleotides align to TRBD2. The germline V gene has CDR1 SGDLS and CDR2 YYNGEE. Trimming removed 4 bases from V and 0 bases from J; junction bases left unmatched: 4. The CDR3 sequence is 16 residues long. This CDR3 reads CASSSGLASNTGELFF. CDR3 coding DNA: TGTGCCAGCAGCTCCGGACTAGCGTCGAACACCGGGGAGCTGTTTTTT. The complete variable domain, with remaining parts taken from reference TRBV9 and TRBJ2-2, reads DSGVTQTPKHLITATGQRVTLRCSPRSGDLSVYWYQQSLDQGLQFLIQYYNGEERAKGNILERFSAQQFPDLHSELNLSSLELGDSALYFCASSSGLASNTGELFFGEGSRLTVL.

The genes are TRBV9 and TRBJ2-3; D is uncertain. Trimming took 4 bases from V and 6 from J, leaving 9 bases between them. The germline V gene encodes CDR1 SGDLS and CDR2 YYNGEE. CDR3 length: 12 residues. The CDR3 DNA reads TGTGCCAGCAGCCTCAGCCGGGATACGCAGTATTTT. It is translated as CASSLSRDTQYF.

This clone has only a few counts. CDR3 nucleotides: TGTGCCAGCTCACCACGGGACGGATCCTACGAGCAGTACTTC. Translated, it gives CASSPRDGSYEQYF. The chain recombines TRBV18 with TRBJ2-7; TRBD1 or TRBD2 may be the D gene (5 bases each). Germline V CDR1 and CDR2: KGHSH, LQKENI. Deletions cut 1 base from V and 1 base from J, with 8 bases between. There are 14 residues in the CDR3.

This chain connects TRBV11-2 to TRBJ2-7; D is unresolved. V shed 2 bases and J shed 0 bases, with 2 bases lying between them. Germline CDR1 reads SGHAT; CDR2 reads FQNNGV. This CDR3 is 12 amino acids long. CDR3 loop: CASSLFSYEQYF. Written as DNA, the CDR3 is TGTGCCAGCAGCTTATTCTCCTACGAGCAGTACTTC.

This chain uses TRBV5-4 with TRBJ2-6; D tentatively fits TRBD1 or TRBD2 (6 bases each). Germline-derived CDR1 and CDR2 are SGHNT and YYREEE (reference sequence). The CDR3 totals 18 residues. V was clipped by 6 bases and J by 8 bases, with 27 bases between them. The CDR3 spells CASNQGGGPSLGTNVLTF. The CDR3 DNA follows: TGTGCCAGCAATCAAGGAGGGGGTCCCAGCCTGGGGACCAACGTCCTGACTTTC.

The J gene is TRBJ1-2, the V gene TRBV28, with D tentatively TRBD1 (5 bases). This CDR3 has 15 residues. V was pared by 2 bases and J by 4 bases, with 14 bases between. CDR1 MDHEN and CDR2 SYDVKM come from the germline V gene. The CDR3 protein is CASSLGGGRGYGYTF. CDR3 coding DNA: TGTGCCAGCAGTTTAGGGGGAGGTAGGGGCTATGGCTACACCTTC.

This clone has only a few counts. The V call is TRBV19, the J call TRBJ2-5; D gene uncertain. The germline CDR1 and CDR2 sequences are LNHDA and SQIVND (reference sequence). The CDR3 runs to 13 residues. Trimming took 3 bases from V and 4 from J, leaving 9 bases between them. CDR3 bases: TGTGCCAGTAGTATGACCCAAGGAGAGACCCAGTACTTC. Its protein is CASSMTQGETQYF.

The CDR3 region is CASSAGAGQPQHF. As DNA, the CDR3 is TGTGCCAGCTCAGCAGGGGCCGGTCAGCCCCAGCATTTT. The chain is built from TRBV18 and TRBJ1-5; TRBD1 might be the D (6 bases). The CDR3 is 13 residues long. The germline V and J ends were trimmed by 5 bases and 6 bases, with 11 bases remaining between them. Germline V gene data show CDR1 as KGHSH and CDR2 as LQKENI.

The J gene is TRBJ1-1, the V gene TRBV7-2; D uncertain. The CDR3 consists of 13 residues. CDR1 SGHTA and CDR2 FQGNSA come from the germline V gene. The ends were cut back, 7 bases at V and 5 bases at J, with 14 bases in the middle. The CDR3 is CASTSGGRTEAFF. CDR3 nucleotides: TGTGCCAGCACCTCGGGAGGGAGGACTGAAGCTTTCTTT.

The genes are TRBV9 and TRBJ2-7, with 7 bases fitting TRBD2. Unmatched junction bases numbered 11, after V lost 6 bases and J lost 5 bases. Looked up from germline, CDR1 is SGDLS and CDR2 is YYNGEE. The CDR3 is made up of 14 amino acids. CDR3 in DNA: TGTGCCAGCACCCTTGGGGGGAGGGAAGACGAGCAGTACTTC. Translated: CASTLGGREDEQYF.

This rearrangement joins TRBV27 to TRBJ1-1; the D gene is possibly TRBD1 (6 bases). In germline, CDR1 is MNHEY, CDR2 SMNVEV (reference sequence). Trimming stripped 4 bases from V and 0 bases from J, with 30 bases between. The CDR3 consists of 21 residues. The CDR3 nucleotides are TGTGCCAGCAGTTCCTCCCCCTTCGTTTTCGGACAGTCAGATATGAACACTGAAGCTTTCTTT. It translates to CASSSSPFVFGQSDMNTEAFF.

The genes are TRBV7-9 and TRBJ2-3; 11 positions match TRBD2. After removal of 5 bases from V and 5 bases from J, the junction contained 3 bases not matched to a gene. In germline, CDR1 is SEHNR, CDR2 FQNEAQ (reference sequence). The CDR3 loop spans 14 amino acids. DNA for the CDR3: TGTGCCAGCAGCCAAGGACTAGCGGGAGATACGCAGTATTTT. This encodes CASSQGLAGDTQYF.

Concerning this clone itself: One base away lies a much larger clone, so this may be a sequencing read error. This CDR3 is also generated by other DNA sequences in the sample. V gene TRBV20-1 combines with J gene TRBJ2-5; D is ambiguous. V lost 1 base and J lost 5, with 5 bases in between. This CDR3 is built from 11 residues. In germline, CDR1 is DFQATT, CDR2 SNEGSKA (reference sequence). Written as DNA, the CDR3 is TGCAGTGCTAGAGGTGCGGAGACCCAGTACTTC. Translating it yields CSARGAETQYF.

This CDR3 reads CASSPWTGNYGYTF. In DNA form, the CDR3 reads TGTGCCAGCAGCCCTTGGACAGGGAACTATGGCTACACCTTC. The rearrangement links TRBV4-2 to TRBJ1-2, with 8 bases lining up with TRBD1. The V segment lost 4 bases and the J segment 2 bases; nucleotides outside the gene matches: 3. Germline assignment: CDR1 LGHNA and CDR2 YNFKEQ. The CDR3 spans 14 residues.

This rearrangement joins TRBV7-2 to TRBJ2-5; TRBD1 is a possible D gene (6 bases). Per germline, CDR1 SGHTA and CDR2 FQGNSA. This CDR3 contains 15 residues. V was clipped by 1 base and J by 5 bases, with 14 bases between them. In DNA form, the CDR3 reads TGTGCCAGCAGCTTAGTTTGGGGGCCCCGGGAGACCCAGTACTTC. Translated: CASSLVWGPRETQYF.

The chain employs TRBV5-1 and TRBJ2-6; a possible D gene is TRBD1 (6 bases). Trimming removed 4 bases from V and 0 bases from J, with 11 bases in between. Germline CDR1 SGHRS, CDR2 YFSETQ. CDR3 length equals 16 residues. DNA of the CDR3: TGCGCCAGCAGCCGGGACACCAGCTCTGGGGCCAACGTCCTGACTTTC. This codes for CASSRDTSSGANVLTF.

The count of this clone is one. The chain carries TRBV27 and TRBJ2-7; 15 bases fit TRBD2. J was trimmed by 0 bases and V by 5 bases; bases with no gene match: 11. This CDR3 contains 19 residues. Germline CDR1 MNHEY, CDR2 SMNVEV (reference sequence). The CDR3 DNA is TGTGCCAGCAGTCTTTTCGGACTAGCGGGAGGGTTGAGCTCCTACGAGCAGTACTTC. It specifies CASSLFGLAGGLSSYEQYF.

This clone was observed once. The chain combines TRBV4-1 with TRBJ2-3, with D possibly being TRBD2 (6 bases). V shed 4 bases and J shed 3 bases, with 11 bases lying between them. The length of the CDR3 is 14 residues. Germline V gives CDR1 MGHRA, CDR2 YSYEKL. This CDR3 reads CASSPREMTDTQYF. In DNA, the CDR3 is TGCGCCAGCAGCCCCCGGGAGATGACAGATACGCAGTATTTT.

CDR3 nucleotides: TGCGCCAGCAGCCGGGACAGGGCTTCCACCGGGGAGCTGTTTTTT. The encoded protein is CASSRDRASTGELFF. This rearrangement joins TRBV5-1 to TRBJ2-2, with 9 bases identical to TRBD1. CDR1 and CDR2 from the germline V gene are SGHRS and YFSETQ. The J segment lost 4 bases and the V segment lost 4 bases, leaving 5 bases of the junction unmatched. The CDR3 has 15 amino acids.

Concerning this clone: Sequence at one end of the junction differs from germline and may be a read error. The sample carries other DNA sequences with the same CDR3. This chain joins TRBV5-1 and TRBJ2-3, with TRBD1 matching over 11 bases. This CDR3 contains 15 residues. Germline V lookup: CDR1 SGHRS, CDR2 YFSETQ. Here the CDR3 reads CASSLGTGGTDTQYF. DNA of the CDR3: TGCGCCAGCAGCTTGGGGACAGGGGGCACGGATACGCAGTATTTT.

This clone was detected only a few times. J is TRBJ2-7 and V is TRBV6-1, with D uncertain. The CDR3 extends over 14 amino acids. Trimming pared 4 bases from V and 1 base from J, leaving 11 bases between. The germline V gene has CDR1 MNHNS and CDR2 SASEGT. The CDR3 spells CASSANVNSYEQYF. Written as DNA, the CDR3 is TGTGCCAGCAGTGCGAACGTCAATTCCTACGAGCAGTACTTC.

The V and J genes are TRBV6-1 and TRBJ1-6; TRBD1 aligns across 9 bases. Per germline, CDR1 MNHNS and CDR2 SASEGT. The CDR3 length is 13 residues. V gave up 7 bases and J gave up 10 bases; unmatched junction bases: 5. The CDR3 DNA is TGTGCCAGCACCTGGACAGGGGACTCACCCCTCCACTTT. Translation gives CASTWTGDSPLHF.